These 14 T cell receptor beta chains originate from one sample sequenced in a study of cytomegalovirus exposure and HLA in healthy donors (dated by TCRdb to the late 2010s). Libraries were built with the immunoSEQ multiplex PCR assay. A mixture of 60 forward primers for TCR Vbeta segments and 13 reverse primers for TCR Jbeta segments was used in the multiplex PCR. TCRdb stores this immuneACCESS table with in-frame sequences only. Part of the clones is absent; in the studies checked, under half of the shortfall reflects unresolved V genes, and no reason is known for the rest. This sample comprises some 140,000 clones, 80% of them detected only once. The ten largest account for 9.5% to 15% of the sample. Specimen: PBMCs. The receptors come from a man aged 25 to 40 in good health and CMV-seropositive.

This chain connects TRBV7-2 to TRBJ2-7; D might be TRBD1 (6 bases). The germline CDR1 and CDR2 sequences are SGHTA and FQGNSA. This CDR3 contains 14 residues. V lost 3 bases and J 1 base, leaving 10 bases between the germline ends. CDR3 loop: CASSFGGRSYEQYF. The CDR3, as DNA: TGTGCCAGCAGCTTTGGGGGCCGGTCCTACGAGCAGTACTTC.

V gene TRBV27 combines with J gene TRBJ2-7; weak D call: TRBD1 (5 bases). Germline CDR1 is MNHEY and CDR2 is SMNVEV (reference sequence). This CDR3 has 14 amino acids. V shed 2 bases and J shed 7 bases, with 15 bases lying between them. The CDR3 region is CASSLRSGMGEQYF. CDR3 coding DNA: TGTGCCAGCAGTTTAAGGTCAGGGATGGGAGAGCAGTACTTC.

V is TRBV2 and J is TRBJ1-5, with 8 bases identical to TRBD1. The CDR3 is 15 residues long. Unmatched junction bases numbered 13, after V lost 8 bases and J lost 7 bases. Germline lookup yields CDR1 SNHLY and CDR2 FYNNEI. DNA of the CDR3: TGTGCCAGCCGGCCCCCAGGGGGCGCGGGACAGCCCCAGCATTTT. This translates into CASRPPGGAGQPQHF.

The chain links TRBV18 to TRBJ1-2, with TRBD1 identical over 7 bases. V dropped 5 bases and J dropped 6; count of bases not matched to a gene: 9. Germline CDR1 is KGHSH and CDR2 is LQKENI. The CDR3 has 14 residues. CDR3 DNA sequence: TGTGCCAGCTCATCATCCCGGGACAGAGATGGCTACACCTTC. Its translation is CASSSSRDRDGYTF.

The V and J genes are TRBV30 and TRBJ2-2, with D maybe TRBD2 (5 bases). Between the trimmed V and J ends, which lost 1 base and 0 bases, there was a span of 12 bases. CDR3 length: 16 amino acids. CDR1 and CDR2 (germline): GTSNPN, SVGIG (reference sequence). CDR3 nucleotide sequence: TGTGCCTGGAGTGAGTTGAGGGCCCCGAACACCGGGGAGCTGTTTTTT. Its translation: CAWSELRAPNTGELFF.

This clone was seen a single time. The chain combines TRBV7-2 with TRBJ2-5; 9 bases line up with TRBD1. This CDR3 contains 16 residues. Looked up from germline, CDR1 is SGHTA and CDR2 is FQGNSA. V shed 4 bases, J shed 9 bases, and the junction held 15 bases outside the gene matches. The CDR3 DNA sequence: TGTGCCAGCAGCTCAAGATACACGGGACAGGGTGAGGCCCAGTACTTC. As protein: CASSSRYTGQGEAQYF.

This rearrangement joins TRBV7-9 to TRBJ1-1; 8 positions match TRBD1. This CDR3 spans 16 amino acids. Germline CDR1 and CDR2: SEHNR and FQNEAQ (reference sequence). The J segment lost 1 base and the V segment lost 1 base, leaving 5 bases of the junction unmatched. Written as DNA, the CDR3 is TGTGCCAGCAGCTTAGTGGGGACAGGCAAGAACACTGAAGCTTTCTTT. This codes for CASSLVGTGKNTEAFF.

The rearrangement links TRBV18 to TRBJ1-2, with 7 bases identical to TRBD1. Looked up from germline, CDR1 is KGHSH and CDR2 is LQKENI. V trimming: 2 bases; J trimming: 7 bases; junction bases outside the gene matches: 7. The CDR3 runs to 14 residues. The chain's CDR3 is CASSPSGTVGGYTF. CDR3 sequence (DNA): TGTGCCAGCTCACCATCAGGGACAGTCGGTGGCTACACCTTC.

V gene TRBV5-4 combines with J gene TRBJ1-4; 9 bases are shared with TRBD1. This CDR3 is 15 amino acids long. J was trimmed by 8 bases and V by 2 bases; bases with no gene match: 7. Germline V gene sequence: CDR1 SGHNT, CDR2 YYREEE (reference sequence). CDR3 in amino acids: CASSFSGTGSEKLFF. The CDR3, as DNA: TGTGCCAGCAGCTTCTCCGGGACAGGGTCAGAAAAACTGTTTTTT.

The CDR3 spells CASRSLQGSNQPQHF. CDR3 sequence (DNA): TGTGCCAGTAGAAGCTTACAGGGTAGCAATCAGCCCCAGCATTTT. This chain joins TRBV19 and TRBJ1-5, with D possibly matching TRBD1 (6 bases). CDR3 length: 15 amino acids. V lost 6 bases and J 0 bases, leaving 12 bases between the germline ends. The germline V gene has CDR1 LNHDA and CDR2 SQIVND (reference sequence).

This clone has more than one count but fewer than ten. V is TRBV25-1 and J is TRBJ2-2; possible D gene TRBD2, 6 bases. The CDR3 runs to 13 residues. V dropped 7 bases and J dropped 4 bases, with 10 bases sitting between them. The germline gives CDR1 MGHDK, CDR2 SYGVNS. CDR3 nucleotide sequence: TGTGCCAGCACCGGGACTTTCACCGGGGAGCTGTTTTTT. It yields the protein CASTGTFTGELFF.

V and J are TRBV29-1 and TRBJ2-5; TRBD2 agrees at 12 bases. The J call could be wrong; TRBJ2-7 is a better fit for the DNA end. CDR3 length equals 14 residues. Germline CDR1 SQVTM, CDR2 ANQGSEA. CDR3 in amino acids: CSGTLLAGGGEQYF. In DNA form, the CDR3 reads TGCAGCGGAACTCTACTAGCGGGAGGTGGCGAGCAGTACTTC.

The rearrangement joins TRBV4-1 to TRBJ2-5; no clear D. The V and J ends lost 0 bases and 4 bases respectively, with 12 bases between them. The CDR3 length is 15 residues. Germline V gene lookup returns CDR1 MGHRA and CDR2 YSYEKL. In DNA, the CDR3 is TGCGCCAGCAGCCAAGATTTGGCGGTATCAGAGACCCAGTACTTC. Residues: CASSQDLAVSETQYF.

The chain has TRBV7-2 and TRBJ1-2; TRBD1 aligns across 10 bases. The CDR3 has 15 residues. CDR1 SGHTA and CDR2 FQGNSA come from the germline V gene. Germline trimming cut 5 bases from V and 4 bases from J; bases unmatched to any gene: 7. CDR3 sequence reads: CASSPGTGDGYGYTF. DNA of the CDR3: TGTGCCAGCAGCCCGGGGACAGGGGACGGCTATGGCTACACCTTC.